Listed below are T cell receptor beta chains from one sample, sequenced in a study of blood T cell repertoires in COVID-19. Method: immunoSEQ multiplex PCR; TCRdb's copy keeps in-frame clones and lacks some. Among under 200,000 clones listed, around 82% were seen once. Sequenced sample: PBMCs or T cells enriched from blood (not recorded which). The origin of the receptors is a woman between 55 and 75 years old with acute COVID-19. Each CDR3 is given with its conserved first and last residue. D genes are given only for firm matches. Clone size appears in some rows only: once, few, many, or a class for an expanded clone.

j_call clone_size d_call v_call cdr3_nt cdr3_aa
TRBJ2-5 - - TRBV18 TGTGCCAGCTCTCTCAGGGGAGAGACCCAGTACTTC CASSLRGETQYF
TRBJ2-1 - TRBD2 TRBV9 TGTGCCAGCAGCCTCCAGCCCGCCGGACTAGCGGGAAACTACAATGAGCAGTTCTTC CASSLQPAGLAGNYNEQFF
TRBJ2-5 - TRBD1 TRBV7-2 TGTGCCAGCAGCTTAGCCCAGGGGGGACAGGGTATTTTGGGAGAGACCCAGTACTTC CASSLAQGGQGILGETQYF
TRBJ1-2 - TRBD1 TRBV30 TGTGCCTGGAAAAGCTACAGGGGCTATGGCTACACCTTC CAWKSYRGYGYTF
TRBJ2-1 - TRBD2 TRBV10-3 TGTGCCATCAGCAGGGTACTAGCGGGAGATGAGCAGTTCTTC CAISRVLAGDEQFF
TRBJ1-2 few TRBD1 TRBV7-8 TGTGCCAGCAGCTCCGACAGGGATGATGGCTACACCTTC CASSSDRDDGYTF
TRBJ1-5 - TRBD1 TRBV7-9 TGTGCCAGCAGCCCCACCAGGTGGACAGGGCGCAATCAGCCCCAGCATTTT CASSPTRWTGRNQPQHF
TRBJ1-2 - - TRBV25-1 TGTGCCAGCAGTGGGGGGGTTATCTCCTATGGCTACACCTTC CASSGGVISYGYTF
TRBJ2-3 - - TRBV7-9 TGTGCCAGCAGCTTAGGTGGGAGACGGGCAGATACGCAGTATTTT CASSLGGRRADTQYF
TRBJ2-7 - TRBD2 TRBV9 TGTGCCAGCAGCACGGGGACTAGCGGGAGGGACGAGCAGTACTTC CASSTGTSGRDEQYF
TRBJ1-2 - - TRBV9 TGTGCCAGCAGCAACAGGGCGTATGGCTACACCTTC CASSNRAYGYTF
TRBJ2-1 - - TRBV7-9 TGTGCCAGCAGCTCAAATTCCTACAATGAGCAGTTCTTC CASSSNSYNEQFF
TRBJ2-1 few TRBD2 TRBV11-2 TGTGCCAGCAGCACGGGACTAGTGTCATTCAATGAGCAGTTCTTC CASSTGLVSFNEQFF
TRBJ2-1 - TRBD2 TRBV11-3 TGTGCCACCTCGGGAGGTTCCTACAATGAGCAGTTCTTC CATSGGSYNEQFF
TRBJ2-3 - - TRBV19 TGTGCCAGTAGTATCGGGTGGAGCACAGATACGCAGTATTTT CASSIGWSTDTQYF
TRBJ2-2 - TRBD1 TRBV11-3 TGTGCCAGCAGCCGAAATACAGGGGAGTTCACCGGGGAGCTGTTTTTT CASSRNTGEFTGELFF
TRBJ2-3 - TRBD1 TRBV7-2 TGTGCCAGCAGCCTTGGGACAGGGCCAGATACGCAGTATTTT CASSLGTGPDTQYF
TRBJ2-1 - TRBD2 TRBV10-3 TGTGCCATCAGTGATGTTCAGCGGGAGGCCTACAATGAGCAGTTCTTC CAISDVQREAYNEQFF
TRBJ1-5 - - TRBV29-1 TGCAGCGACGGGCAAGGGACTCGGAATCAGCCCCAGCATTTT CSDGQGTRNQPQHF
TRBJ2-7 - - TRBV5-6 TGTGCCAGCAGCTTGGAGCGGATTCGAGGATACGAGCAGTACTTC CASSLERIRGYEQYF
TRBJ1-2 once TRBD1 TRBV7-2 TGTGCCAGCAGCCCGGGACAGGGTCTGATTGGCTACACCTTC CASSPGQGLIGYTF
TRBJ2-2 - TRBD2 TRBV9 TGTGCCAGCAGCGTAGATAATAGCGGGGTTACCGGGGAGCTGTTTTTT CASSVDNSGVTGELFF
TRBJ2-1 - - TRBV19 TGTGCCAGTAGTATATCCCCCTCCCTGCGGAACCTTAACAATGAGCAGTTCTTC CASSISPSLRNLNNEQFF
TRBJ2-3 - TRBD1 TRBV27 TGTGCCAGCAGTTTGGCAGGGGGCTCAGATACGCAGTATTTT CASSLAGGSDTQYF
TRBJ2-5 - TRBD2 TRBV4-3 TGCGCCAGCAGCCAGGCCCGGAGAGGGGAGGGCCAAGAGACCCAGTACTTC CASSQARRGEGQETQYF
TRBJ1-4 - - TRBV10-3 TGTGCCATCAGTGAGTCGGCGGGTCCTGAAAAACTGTTTTTT CAISESAGPEKLFF
TRBJ2-3 - TRBD2 TRBV9 TGTGCCAGCAGCGTAGGCCTAGCGGGGGGGCGGGATACGCAGTATTTT CASSVGLAGGRDTQYF
TRBJ1-1 - - TRBV7-9 TGTGCCAGCAGCTTCGCGGGGGCGGGGGAAAGCACTGAAGCTTTCTTT CASSFAGAGESTEAFF
TRBJ1-3 few - TRBV5-1 TGCGCCAGCAGCTCTGACTCGGGGGGAAACACCATATATTTT CASSSDSGGNTIYF
TRBJ1-2 - TRBD1 TRBV7-2 TGTGCCAGCAGCTTAGCTGGACAGGGGGAGGACACCTTC CASSLAGQGEDTF
TRBJ2-1 - - TRBV5-5 TGTGCCAGCAGCGAGGACACAATAAAGCAGTTCTTC CASSEDTIKQFF
TRBJ1-1 - - TRBV29-1 TGCAGCGTTGATGTCCAGACAGGAATGAACACTGAAGCTTTCTTT CSVDVQTGMNTEAFF
TRBJ2-3 many TRBD1 TRBV5-4 TGTGCCAGCAGCTTAGGACAGGAATTCCCAGATACGCAGTATTTT CASSLGQEFPDTQYF
TRBJ2-1 few - TRBV6-2/TRBV6-3 TGTGCCAGCAGTTACTTCAGGGCTGACAATGAGCAGTTCTTC CASSYFRADNEQFF
TRBJ2-5 - - TRBV7-2 TGTGCCAGCAGCTTAGCTTTTAAGACCCAGTACTTC CASSLAFKTQYF
TRBJ1-6 - - TRBV4-3 TGCGCCAGCAGCCAAGATCAGGTCCAGGGAAATTCACCCCTCCACTTT CASSQDQVQGNSPLHF
TRBJ1-1 - - TRBV6-2/TRBV6-3 TGTGCCAGCAGTAAGCAGGCTATGAACACTGAAGCTTTCTTT CASSKQAMNTEAFF
TRBJ2-3 - - TRBV7-9 TGTGCCAGCAGCTTGGACAGTCCTACTAGCACAGATACGCAGTATTTT CASSLDSPTSTDTQYF
TRBJ1-3 - - TRBV4-3 TGCGCCAGCAGCCCCTTTCCTGGAAACACCATATATTTT CASSPFPGNTIYF
TRBJ1-5 - - TRBV24-1 TGTGCCACCAGTGACCGTGGCCAGAGGGTAGAGCCCCAGCATTTT CATSDRGQRVEPQHF
TRBJ1-1 - - TRBV4-3 TGCGCCAGCAGCCAAGCTTTCCGGAGGTCTGAAGCTTTCTTT CASSQAFRRSEAFF
TRBJ2-7 few TRBD1 TRBV20-1 TGCAGTGCTAGTGGCCCGGGACAGCTCAGATACGAGCAGTACTTC CSASGPGQLRYEQYF
TRBJ2-3 - - TRBV28 TGTGCCAGCAGGGAGGGGACCTTAGGAACAGATACGCAGTATTTT CASREGTLGTDTQYF
TRBJ1-5 many TRBD1 TRBV9 TGTGCCAGCAGCGTAGGAGGGGGCGGCGGTCAGCCCCAGCATTTT CASSVGGGGGQPQHF
TRBJ2-3 - TRBD2 TRBV4-3 TGCGCCAGCAGCCAAGCGGAAGCGGGGGTACGCACAGATACGCAGTATTTT CASSQAEAGVRTDTQYF
TRBJ1-1 few - TRBV3-1/TRBV3-2 TGTGCCAGCAGCCTCAGGCGGGCTGAAGCTTTCTTT CASSLRRAEAFF
TRBJ1-1 - - TRBV29-1 TGCAGCCCCACGCGGGGGACCACTCGACCTGAAGCTTTCTTT CSPTRGTTRPEAFF
TRBJ1-5 - - TRBV18 TGTGCCAGCTCACCACTTCCAGGCCGCGATCAGCCCCAGCATTTT CASSPLPGRDQPQHF
TRBJ2-2 - - TRBV6-5 TGTGCCAGCAGTTACCTAGACGGGGAGCTGTTTTTT CASSYLDGELFF
TRBJ2-2 - - TRBV6-2/TRBV6-3 TGTGCCAGCAGTTACGGGCAGGGGCCGAACACCGGGGAGCTGTTTTTT CASSYGQGPNTGELFF
TRBJ1-5 - TRBD1 TRBV18 TGTGCCAGCTCACGAACAGGGGATAGGAGTCAGCCCCAGCATTTT CASSRTGDRSQPQHF
TRBJ2-7 many TRBD1 TRBV28 TGTGCCAGCAAGGACAGGGGGCGAAACGAGCAGTACTTC CASKDRGRNEQYF
TRBJ2-2 - - TRBV4-3 TGCGCCAGCAGCCAAGCATCAGGGGCATGGGGGGAGCTGTTTTTT CASSQASGAWGELFF
TRBJ2-7 - TRBD2 TRBV13 TGTGCCAGCAGCACAGAAGGGTTCGGGGGAGGGCCCGACGAGCAGTACTTC CASSTEGFGGGPDEQYF